This T cell receptor beta chain was identified during a study of cytomegalovirus exposure and HLA in healthy donors. General study findings and limits: Later findings reportedly placed an Asian-associated ancestry cluster below the roughly 660-donor mean for N-insertions.

V was pared by 3 bases and J by 0 bases, with 9 bases of the junction left unmatched. The germline CDR1 and CDR2 sequences are ENHRY and SYGVKD. This CDR3 comprises 17 residues. Points on this clone: The antigen is unknown.

The PCR employed 60 Vbeta primers together with 13 Jbeta primers. The method was immunoSEQ multiplex PCR; TCRdb's version includes in-frame clones alone and lacks a portion of them. The sample has more than 95,000 clones, around 80% seen once; the top ten hold approximately 4.5%. This chain links TRBV10-3 with TRBJ1-2, with TRBD1 identical over 8 bases. Sequencing was done on a sample of PBMCs. The source of this sequence is a man aged 30-40 years in good health and CMV-seropositive. CDR3 sequence (DNA): TGTGCCATCAGTGAAGGACAGGGAGTCGGAACTAACTATGGCTACACCTTC. Residues: CAISEGQGVGTNYGYTF.